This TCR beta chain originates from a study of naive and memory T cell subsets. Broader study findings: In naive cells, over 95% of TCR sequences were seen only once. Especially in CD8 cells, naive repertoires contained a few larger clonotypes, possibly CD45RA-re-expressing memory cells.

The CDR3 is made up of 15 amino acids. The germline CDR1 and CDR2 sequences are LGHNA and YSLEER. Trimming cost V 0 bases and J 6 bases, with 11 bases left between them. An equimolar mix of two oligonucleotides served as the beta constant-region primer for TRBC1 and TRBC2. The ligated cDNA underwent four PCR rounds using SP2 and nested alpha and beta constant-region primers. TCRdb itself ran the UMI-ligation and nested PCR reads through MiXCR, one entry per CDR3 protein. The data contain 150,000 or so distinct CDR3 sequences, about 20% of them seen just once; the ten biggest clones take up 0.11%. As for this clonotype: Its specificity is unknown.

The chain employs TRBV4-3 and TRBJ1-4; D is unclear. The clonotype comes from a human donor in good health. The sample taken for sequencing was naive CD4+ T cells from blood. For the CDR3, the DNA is TGCGCCAGCAGCCAAGAGAACAGCGGGTATGAAAAACTGTTTTTT. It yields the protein CASSQENSGYEKLFF.